This T cell receptor (beta chain) derives from a study of T cells expressing NK-cell markers. Study summary: Sorted CD3+CD56+NKG2C+, CD3+CD56+NKG2C- and CD3+CD56-NKG2C+ T-cell subsets were beta-chain profiled. Serological testing identified most of the eight sequenced donors as HCMV-seropositive and one as seronegative.

TCRdb re-called the 5' RACE reads and gives one entry per CDR3 protein, without DNA. With fewer than 400,000 distinct CDR3 sequences in the sample, the ten largest clones hold around a tenth. Germline CDR1 is LNHDA and CDR2 is SQIVND (reference sequence). The CDR3 runs 15 residues. The receptor was isolated from a woman between 45 and 65 years old in good health. The chain carries TRBV19 and TRBJ2-1; TCRdb calls TRBD2, which cannot be checked without DNA. The sample was blood T cells: a sorted CD56 or NKG2C T cell subset, CD4+ or CD8+ T cells, or bulk PBMC T cells (not recorded which). CDR3 sequence reads: CASTLGLANFGEQFF.